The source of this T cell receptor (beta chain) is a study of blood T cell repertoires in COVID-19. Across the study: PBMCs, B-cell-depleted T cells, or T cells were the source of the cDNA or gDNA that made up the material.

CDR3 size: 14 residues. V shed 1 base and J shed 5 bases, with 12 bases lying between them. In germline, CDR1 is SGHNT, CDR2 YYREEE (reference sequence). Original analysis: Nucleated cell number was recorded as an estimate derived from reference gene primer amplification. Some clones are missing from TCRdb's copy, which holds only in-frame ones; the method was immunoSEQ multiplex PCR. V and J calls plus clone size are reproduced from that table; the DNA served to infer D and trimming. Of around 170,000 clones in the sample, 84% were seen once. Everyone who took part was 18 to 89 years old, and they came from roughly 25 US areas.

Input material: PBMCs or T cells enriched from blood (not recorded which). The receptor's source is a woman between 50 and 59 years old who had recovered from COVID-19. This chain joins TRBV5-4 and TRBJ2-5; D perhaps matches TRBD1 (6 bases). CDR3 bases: TGTGCCAGCAGCTTGATAGGACAGACGGAGACCCAGTACTTC. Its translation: CASSLIGQTETQYF.